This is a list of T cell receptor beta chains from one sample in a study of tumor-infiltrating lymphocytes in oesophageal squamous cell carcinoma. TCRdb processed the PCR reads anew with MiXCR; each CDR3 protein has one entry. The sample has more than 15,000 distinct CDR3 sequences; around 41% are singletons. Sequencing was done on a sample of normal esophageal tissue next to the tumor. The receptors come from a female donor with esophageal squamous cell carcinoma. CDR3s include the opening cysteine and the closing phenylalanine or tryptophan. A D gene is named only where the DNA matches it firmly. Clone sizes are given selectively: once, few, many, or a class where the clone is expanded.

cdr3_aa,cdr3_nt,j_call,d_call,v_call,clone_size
CASSLEALDRGYEQYF,TGTGCCAGCAGCTTAGAAGCCTTGGACAGGGGTTACGAGCAGTACTTC,TRBJ2-7,TRBD1,TRBV7-8,.
CASSLETSWRGAEQYF,TGCGCCAGCAGCTTGGAGACTAGCTGGAGAGGAGCCGAGCAGTACTTT,TRBJ1-6,.,TRBV5-1,.
CASSLARSSGPSTDTQYF,TGTGCCAGCAGCTTAGCGAGGTCTAGCGGGCCGAGCACAGATACGCAGTATTTT,TRBJ2-3,TRBD2,TRBV7-8,.
CASSSRQISGNTIYF,TGTGCCAGCAGTTCCCGACAGATCTCTGGAAACACCATATATTTT,TRBJ1-3,.,TRBV6-1,few
CASSYDRGPYNEQFF,TGTGCCAGCAGCTACGACAGGGGGCCCTACAATGAGCAGTTCTTC,TRBJ2-1,TRBD1,TRBV11-1,many
CASSSWTGGNTIYF,TGCGCCAGCAGCTCCTGGACGGGGGGCAACACCATATATTTT,TRBJ1-3,.,TRBV5-1,many
CASSTGLAGGNEQFF,TGTGCCAGCAGTACCGGACTAGCGGGAGGCAATGAGCAGTTCTTC,TRBJ2-1,TRBD2,TRBV12-3/TRBV12-4,many
CASSLTVLAGLSYTDTQYF,TGTGCCAGCAGCTTAACGGTGTTAGCGGGACTTTCTTACACAGATACGCAGTATTTT,TRBJ2-3,TRBD2,TRBV7-3,.
CASRLMTSGGNNEQFF,TGTGCCAGCAGATTAATGACTAGCGGTGGGAACAATGAGCAGTTCTTC,TRBJ2-1,TRBD2,TRBV6-1,.
CASSFLTGDSYNEQFF,TGTGCCAGCAGCTTTTTAACGGGAGACTCCTACAATGAGCAGTTCTTC,TRBJ2-1,.,TRBV7-6,many
CASSLNLWDTFQYF,TGTGCCAGCAGCCTAAACCTCTGGGACACCTTTCAGTACTTC,TRBJ2-4,.,TRBV11-2,.
CASSPRLAFYNEQFF,TGTGCCAGCAGCCCACGACTAGCGTTCTACAATGAGCAGTTCTTC,TRBJ2-1,TRBD2,TRBV7-3,.
CASSLRSSGANVLTF,TGTGCCAGCAGTCTGCGGAGCTCTGGGGCCAACGTCCTGACTTTC,TRBJ2-6,.,TRBV12-3/TRBV12-4,once
CASTLYLGGNYEQYF,TGTGCCAGCACCCTATATTTGGGGGGGAACTACGAGCAGTACTTC,TRBJ2-7,TRBD2,TRBV28,few
CASSRGLVGTF,TGTGCCAGCAGCCGGGGACTAGTGGGGACTTTC,TRBJ2-6,TRBD2,TRBV7-8,many
CASSLGLAAGELFF,TGTGCCAGCAGCTTAGGACTAGCTGCCGGGGAGCTGTTTTTT,TRBJ2-2,TRBD2,TRBV7-2,.
CASSTGPLNEQFF,TGTGCCAGCAGTACAGGGCCGCTCAATGAGCAGTTCTTC,TRBJ2-1,.,TRBV28,many
CASSYSEQGFNEQFF,TGTGCCAGCAGTTACTCCGAACAGGGATTCAATGAGCAGTTCTTC,TRBJ2-1,.,TRBV6-6,.
CASSKLGRDTEAFF,TGTGCCAGCAGTAAGCTAGGGCGAGACACTGAAGCTTTCTTT,TRBJ1-1,.,TRBV6-1,many
CASSYLGGTGGNEQYF,TGTGCCAGCAGTTACTTGGGGGGGACAGGGGGTAATGAGCAGTACTTC,TRBJ2-7,TRBD1,TRBV6-8,.
CASSLGHNNEQFF,TGTGCCAGCAGCTTGGGACATAACAATGAGCAGTTCTTC,TRBJ2-1,.,TRBV7-6,few
CASSSFRTSAYEQYF,TGTGCCAGCAGCTCTTTCAGGACATCAGCCTACGAGCAGTACTTC,TRBJ2-7,.,TRBV7-2,few
CASSPPRTSGNLPKETQYF,TGCGCCAGCAGCCCCCCAAGGACTAGCGGGAACCTCCCAAAAGAGACCCAGTACTTC,TRBJ2-5,TRBD2,TRBV5-1,many
CASSHSTQRTGSRETQYF,TGTGCCAGCAGTCACAGCACTCAGAGAACAGGGTCGCGAGAGACCCAGTACTTC,TRBJ2-5,.,TRBV12-3/TRBV12-4,.
CSVEDRRGGNYGYTF,TGCAGCGTTGAAGATCGCAGGGGAGGTAACTATGGCTACACCTTC,TRBJ1-2,.,TRBV29-1,few
CASSLGNSGAGELYF,TGTGCCAGCAGCTTAGGAAATAGCGGTGCCGGGGAGCTGTATTTT,TRBJ2-3,.,TRBV7-2,many
CASSFSQGGTGELFF,TGTGCCAGCAGCTTCTCCCAGGGGGGCACCGGGGAGCTGTTTTTT,TRBJ2-2,.,TRBV7-2,.
CASSLGDRGRETQYF,TGTGCCAGCAGCTTAGGCGACAGGGGGCGAGAGACCCAGTACTTC,TRBJ2-5,TRBD1,TRBV7-3,.
CASSPLDDQETQYF,TGTGCCAGCAGTCCGCTCGATGATCAAGAGACCCAGTACTTC,TRBJ2-5,.,TRBV27,.
CASSSDGPLDEQYF,TGTGCCAGCAGCTCGGACGGACCCCTAGACGAGCAGTACTTC,TRBJ2-7,.,TRBV11-1,many
CASSSLATSYNEQFF,TGTGCCAGCAGCTCACTAGCGACCTCCTACAATGAGCAGTTCTTC,TRBJ2-1,TRBD2,TRBV11-3,.
CASSWGGGSQFF,TGTGCCAGCAGTTGGGGGGGGGGCTCGCAGTTCTTC,TRBJ2-1,.,TRBV7-2,.
CASSEFGTVNTEAFF,TGTGCCAGCAGTGAATTTGGGACTGTGAACACTGAAGCTTTCTTT,TRBJ1-1,.,TRBV6-1,medium-sized
CASSEVAGVIGANVLTF,TGTGCCAGCAGTGAAGTTGCGGGAGTGATTGGGGCCAACGTCCTGACTTTC,TRBJ2-6,TRBD2,TRBV6-1,medium-sized
CAISAPNGTSQETQYF,TGTGCCATCAGCGCCCCAAATGGGACATCTCAAGAGACCCAGTACTTC,TRBJ2-5,.,TRBV10-3,many
CSAAYGTSGRPNEQYF,TGCAGTGCCGCTTACGGTACTAGCGGGAGGCCCAACGAGCAGTACTTC,TRBJ2-7,TRBD2,TRBV20-1,.
CASGTAQRSPLHF,TGTGCCAGCGGGACGGCGCAACGGTCACCCCTCCACTTC,TRBJ2-7,.,TRBV6-2/TRBV6-3,.
CASSLLPLAATYNEQYF,TGTGCCAGCAGTTTACTCCCTCTAGCGGCTACCTACAATGAGCAGTACTTC,TRBJ2-7,TRBD2,TRBV6-2/TRBV6-3,many
CASVDRVDTEAFF,TGTGCCAGCGTGGACAGGGTCGACACTGAAGCTTTCTTT,TRBJ1-1,TRBD1,TRBV2,many
CASSFFVRETQYF,TGTGCCAGCAGCTTTTTCGTTAGAGAGACCCAGTACTTC,TRBJ2-5,.,TRBV7-2,.
CASSSNEGGREKLFF,TGTGCCAGCAGCTCTAACGAGGGCGGTAGGGAAAAACTGTTTTTT,TRBJ1-4,.,TRBV7-2,once
CATQTGAAEQYF,TGTGCCACCCAGACAGGGGCGGCAGAGCAGTACTTC,TRBJ2-7,TRBD1,TRBV10-3,.
CASSLGVQETQYF,TGTGCCAGCAGCTTAGGGGTCCAAGAGACCCAGTACTTC,TRBJ2-5,.,TRBV7-6,few
CASSSTSGSYEQYF,TGTGCCAGCAGCTCTACTAGCGGCTCCTACGAGCAGTACTTC,TRBJ2-7,TRBD2,TRBV7-2,.
CASRLAGGYNEQYF,TGTGCCAGCAGGCTTGCGGGGGGCTACAATGAGCAGTACTTC,TRBJ2-7,TRBD2,TRBV28,.
CASSLGVGEQFF,TGTGCCAGCAGCTTAGGTGTAGGAGAGCAGTTCTTC,TRBJ2-1,.,TRBV7-3,few
CASSPSDTQYF,TGTGCCAGCTCACCATCAGATACGCAGTATTTT,TRBJ2-3,.,TRBV18,many
CASSLGLAMFF,TGTGCCAGCAGCTTAGGCCTAGCCATGTTCTTC,TRBJ2-1,.,TRBV11-2,many
CASSRQDPNSSYNSPLHF,TGTGCCAGCAGTCGACAGGACCCAAATAGCTCCTATAATTCACCCCTCCACTTT,TRBJ1-6,.,TRBV2,many
CSVVLDPHSTEAFF,TGCAGCGTTGTCCTGGACCCACATAGCACTGAAGCTTTCTTT,TRBJ1-1,.,TRBV29-1,.
CASSAPSGPWNTEAFF,TGTGCCAGCAGTGCCCCATCAGGACCGTGGAACACTGAAGCTTTCTTT,TRBJ1-1,.,TRBV6-2/TRBV6-3,.
CASQPPGRGLNEQFF,TGTGCCAGCCAACCCCCAGGCAGGGGATTGAATGAGCAGTTCTTC,TRBJ2-1,.,TRBV7-2,medium-sized
CASSLSSGSGRSSEQFF,TGTGCCAGCAGCTTGTCCTCGGGTAGCGGGAGATCTAGTGAGCAGTTCTTC,TRBJ2-1,TRBD2,TRBV5-3,.
CASSASRISGNTIYF,TGTGCCAGTAGTGCCTCCAGGATCTCTGGAAACACCATATATTTT,TRBJ1-3,.,TRBV19,few
CASSQLYDSEQYF,TGTGCCAGCAGTCAACTCTATGATAGCGAGCAGTACTTC,TRBJ2-7,.,TRBV6-2/TRBV6-3,.
CASSRQGGDTEAFF,TGTGCCAGCAGCAGACAGGGGGGGGACACTGAAGCTTTCTTT,TRBJ1-1,TRBD1,TRBV6-1,many
CASSPTGISGNTIYF,TGTGCCAGCAGCCCGACAGGGATCTCTGGAAACACCATATATTTT,TRBJ1-3,TRBD1,TRBV11-2,.
CASSSLGVEETQYF,TGTGCCAGCAGCTCTCTGGGCGTGGAAGAGACCCAGTACTTC,TRBJ2-5,.,TRBV7-6,.
CASSQPGGWNTEAFF,TGTGCCAGCAGTCAACCAGGGGGGTGGAACACTGAAGCTTTCTTT,TRBJ1-1,TRBD1,TRBV6-1,many
CASSLDSGPGYTGNTIYF,TGTGCCAGCAGCTTAGATTCTGGCCCGGGATACACTGGAAACACCATATATTTT,TRBJ1-3,.,TRBV11-2,many